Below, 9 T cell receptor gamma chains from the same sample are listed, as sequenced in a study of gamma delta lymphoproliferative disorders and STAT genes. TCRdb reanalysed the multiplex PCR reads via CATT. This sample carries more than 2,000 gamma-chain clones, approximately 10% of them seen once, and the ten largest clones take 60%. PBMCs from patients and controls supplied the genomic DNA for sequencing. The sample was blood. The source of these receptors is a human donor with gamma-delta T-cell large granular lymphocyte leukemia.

The CDR3 sequence is CATWDRATPNGGKLF. CDR3 DNA sequence: TGTGCCACCTGGGACAGGGCGACCCCGAACGGGGGGAAACTCTTT. The genes are TRGV5 and TRGJ1 or TRGJ2. The J gene, absent from TCRdb, was called here by matching the DNA to germline. With 0 bases clipped from V and 12 bases from J, the junction kept 17 bases outside the gene matches. The V gene's germline CDR1 is VINAFY and CDR2 YDVSNSKD. CDR3 length: 15 residues.

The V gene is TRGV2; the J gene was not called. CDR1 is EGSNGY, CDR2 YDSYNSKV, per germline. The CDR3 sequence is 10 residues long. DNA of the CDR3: TGTGCCACCTGGGAAGGGCTAAAACTCTTT. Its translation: CATWEGLKLF.

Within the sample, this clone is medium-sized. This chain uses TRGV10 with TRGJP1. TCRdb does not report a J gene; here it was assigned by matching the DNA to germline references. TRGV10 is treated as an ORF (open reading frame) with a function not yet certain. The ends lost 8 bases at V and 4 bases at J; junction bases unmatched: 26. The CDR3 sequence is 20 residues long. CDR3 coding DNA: TGTGCTGCGTGGGATTTAGGGGCTGTGGGGGGGGTTGGCACTGGTTGGTTCAAGATATTT. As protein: CAAWDLGAVGGVGTGWFKIF.

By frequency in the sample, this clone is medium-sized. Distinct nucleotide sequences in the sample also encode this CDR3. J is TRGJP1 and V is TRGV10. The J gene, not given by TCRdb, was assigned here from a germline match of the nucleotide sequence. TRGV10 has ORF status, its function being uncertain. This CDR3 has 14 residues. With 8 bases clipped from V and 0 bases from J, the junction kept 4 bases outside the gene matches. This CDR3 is CAAWDYTTGWFKIF. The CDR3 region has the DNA TGTGCTGCGTGGGACTATACCACTGGTTGGTTCAAGATATTT.

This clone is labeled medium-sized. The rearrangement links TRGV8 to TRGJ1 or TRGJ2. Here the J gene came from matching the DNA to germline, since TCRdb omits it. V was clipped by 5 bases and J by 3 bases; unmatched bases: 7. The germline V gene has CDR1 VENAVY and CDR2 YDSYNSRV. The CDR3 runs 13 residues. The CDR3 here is CATWVTPYYKKLF. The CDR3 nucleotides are TGTGCCACCTGGGTTACGCCTTATTATAAGAAACTCTTT.

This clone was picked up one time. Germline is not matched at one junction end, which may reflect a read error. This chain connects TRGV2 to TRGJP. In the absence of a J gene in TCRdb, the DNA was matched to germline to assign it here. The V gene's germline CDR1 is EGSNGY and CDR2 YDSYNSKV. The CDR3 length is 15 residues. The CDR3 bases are TGTGCCCCCTGGGACGGAAGAGTTGGGCAAAAAATCAAGGTATTT. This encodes CAPWDGRVGQKIKVF.

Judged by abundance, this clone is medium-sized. The chain's CDR3 is CATWDGPRYKKLF. The CDR3 region has the DNA TGTGCCACCTGGGATGGGCCAAGGTATAAGAAACTCTTT. The chain combines TRGV4 with TRGJ1 or TRGJ2. Because TCRdb records no J gene, it was assigned here through a match of the DNA to germline. V was clipped by 0 bases and J by 7 bases; unmatched bases: 6. The CDR3 loop spans 13 amino acids. CDR1 is EGSTGY, CDR2 YDSYTSSV, per germline.

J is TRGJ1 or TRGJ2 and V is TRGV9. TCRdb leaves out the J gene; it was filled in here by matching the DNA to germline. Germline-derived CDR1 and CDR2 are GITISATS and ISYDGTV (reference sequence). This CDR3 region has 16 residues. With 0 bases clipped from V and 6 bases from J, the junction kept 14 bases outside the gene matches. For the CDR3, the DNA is TGTGCCTTGTGGGAGGTGCACGTCATTTATGGTTATAAGAAACTCTTT. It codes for CALWEVHVIYGYKKLF.

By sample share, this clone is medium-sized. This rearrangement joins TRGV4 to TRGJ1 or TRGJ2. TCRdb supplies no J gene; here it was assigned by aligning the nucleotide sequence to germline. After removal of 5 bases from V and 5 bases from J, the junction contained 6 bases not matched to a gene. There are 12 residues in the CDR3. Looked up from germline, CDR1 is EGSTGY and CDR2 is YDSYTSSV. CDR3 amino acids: CATWVEDYKKLF. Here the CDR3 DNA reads TGTGCCACCTGGGTTGAGGATTATAAGAAACTCTTT.